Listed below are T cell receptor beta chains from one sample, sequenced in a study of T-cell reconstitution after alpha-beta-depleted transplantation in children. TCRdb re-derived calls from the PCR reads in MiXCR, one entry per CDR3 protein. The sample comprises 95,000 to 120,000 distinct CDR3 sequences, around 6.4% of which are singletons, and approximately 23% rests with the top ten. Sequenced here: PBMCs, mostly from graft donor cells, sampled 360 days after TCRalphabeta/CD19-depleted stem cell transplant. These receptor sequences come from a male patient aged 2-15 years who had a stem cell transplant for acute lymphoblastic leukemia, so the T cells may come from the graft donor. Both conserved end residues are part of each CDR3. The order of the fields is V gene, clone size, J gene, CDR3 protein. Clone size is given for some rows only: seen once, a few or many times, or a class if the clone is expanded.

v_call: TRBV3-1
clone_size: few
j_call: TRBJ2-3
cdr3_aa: CASSHPYGQGADTQYF

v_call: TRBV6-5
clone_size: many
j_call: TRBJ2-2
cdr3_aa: CASSYGLAGVDTGELFF

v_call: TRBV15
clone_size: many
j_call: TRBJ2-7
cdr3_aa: CATTHPRTYEQYF

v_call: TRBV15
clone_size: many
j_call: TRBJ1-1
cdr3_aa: CATELGTGSTEAFF

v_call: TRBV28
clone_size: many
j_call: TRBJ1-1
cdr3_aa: CASTPGGNTEAFF

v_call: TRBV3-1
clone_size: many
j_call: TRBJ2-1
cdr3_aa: CASSQEGRGPIEEQFF

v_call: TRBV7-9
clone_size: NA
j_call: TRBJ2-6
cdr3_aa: CACPGRGLTGANVLTF

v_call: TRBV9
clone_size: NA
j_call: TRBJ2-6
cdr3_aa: CASSVARPGSSGANVLTF

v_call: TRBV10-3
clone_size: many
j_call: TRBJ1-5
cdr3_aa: CAIRMTGGPNQPQHF

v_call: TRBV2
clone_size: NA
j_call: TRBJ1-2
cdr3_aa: CASGGQAKGYGYTF

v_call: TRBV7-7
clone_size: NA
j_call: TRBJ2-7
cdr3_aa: CASSLGSGISDEQYF

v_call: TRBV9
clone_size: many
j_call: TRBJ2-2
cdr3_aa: CASNLVGTGELFF

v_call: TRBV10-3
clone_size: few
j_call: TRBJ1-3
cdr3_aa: CAISESTVSTIYF

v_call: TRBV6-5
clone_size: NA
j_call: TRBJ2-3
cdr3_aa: CASSYSTNGADTQYF

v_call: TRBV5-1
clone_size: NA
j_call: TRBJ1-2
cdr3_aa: CASSLTSYGYTF

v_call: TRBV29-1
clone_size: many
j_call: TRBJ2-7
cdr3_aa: CSVGTSGSYEQYF

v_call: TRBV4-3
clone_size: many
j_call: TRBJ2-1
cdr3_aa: CASSQGDSFTRRQFF

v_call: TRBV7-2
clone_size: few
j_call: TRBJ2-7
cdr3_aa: CASSPWDRIYEQYF

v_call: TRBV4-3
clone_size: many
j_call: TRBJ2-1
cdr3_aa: CASSLGLAGQQFF

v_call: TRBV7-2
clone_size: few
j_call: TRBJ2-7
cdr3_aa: CASSLGSTGTEQYF

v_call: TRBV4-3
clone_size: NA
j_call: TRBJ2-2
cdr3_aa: CASSQDPSGGFTGELFF

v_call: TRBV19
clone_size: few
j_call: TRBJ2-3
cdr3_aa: CASSVPGPYFGTDTQYF